A selection of T cell receptor beta chains follows, all from one sample in a study of blood T cell repertoires in COVID-19. TCRdb's table, derived via immunoSEQ multiplex PCR, lists solely in-frame clones and lacks some. In the table there are tens of thousands of clones, 88% of which are singletons. The sample was peripheral blood. Receptors originate from a woman older than 75 with acute or convalescent COVID-19. Both conserved end residues are part of each CDR3. A D gene is named only where the DNA matches it firmly. Clone sizes are given selectively: once, few, many, or a class where the clone is expanded.

d_call	v_call	j_call	clone_size	cdr3_aa	cdr3_nt
TRBD2	TRBV14	TRBJ2-1	.	CASSQAGDEQFF	TGTGCCAGCAGCCAGGCGGGAGATGAGCAGTTCTTC
TRBD1	TRBV25-1	TRBJ2-1	few	CASSLRPGQGSSEQFF	TGTGCCAGCAGTCTCCGGCCGGGACAGGGTAGTAGTGAGCAGTTCTTC
.	TRBV29-1	TRBJ1-5	.	CSAGGVDGNQPQHF	TGCAGCGCTGGGGGGGTGGACGGGAATCAGCCCCAGCATTTT
.	TRBV5-6	TRBJ2-3	.	CASSPLNRRTDTQYF	TGTGCCAGCAGCCCCCTTAATAGGAGGACAGATACGCAGTATTTT
.	TRBV6-2/TRBV6-3	TRBJ1-2	.	CASSSRGGYGYTF	TGTGCCAGCAGCTCTCGCGGGGGCTATGGCTACACCTTC
.	TRBV7-2	TRBJ2-7	.	CASSFTYSSYEQYF	TGTGCCAGCAGCTTTACTTACAGCTCCTACGAGCAGTACTTC
TRBD1	TRBV5-1	TRBJ1-3	.	CASSPSRGASGNTIYF	TGCGCCAGCAGCCCGAGCAGGGGGGCCTCTGGAAACACCATATATTTT
TRBD1	TRBV10-3	TRBJ2-7	.	CAISGQGGFSNEQYF	TGTGCCATCAGTGGACAGGGGGGTTTCTCCAACGAGCAGTACTTC
TRBD2	TRBV7-8	TRBJ2-1	.	CASSLVAGGLYNEQFF	TGTGCCAGCAGCTTAGTTGCGGGGGGGCTTTACAATGAGCAGTTCTTC
TRBD1	TRBV6-5	TRBJ1-6	.	CASSFDRGDNSPLHF	TGTGCCAGCAGTTTCGACAGGGGGGATAATTCACCCCTCCACTTT
.	TRBV11-2	TRBJ2-4	.	CASSSGRGWETKNIQYF	TGTGCCAGCAGCTCAGGTCGGGGTTGGGAAACCAAAAACATTCAGTACTTC
TRBD2	TRBV3-1/TRBV3-2	TRBJ2-1	.	CASSRTSGGTSYNEQFF	TGTGCCAGCAGCCGCACTAGCGGGGGGACTTCTTACAATGAGCAGTTCTTC
.	TRBV9	TRBJ1-2	.	CASSLPRAGSPYGYTF	TGTGCCAGCAGCCTCCCCCGCGCCGGTAGCCCCTATGGCTACACCTTC
.	TRBV10-3	TRBJ1-2	.	CAISEANNYGYTF	TGTGCCATCAGTGAGGCTAATAACTATGGCTACACCTTC
TRBD2	TRBV3-1/TRBV3-2	TRBJ2-3	.	CASSPLGTSGGASTDTQYF	TGTGCCAGCAGCCCCCTGGGGACTAGCGGGGGGGCTAGCACAGATACGCAGTATTTT
TRBD1	TRBV7-2	TRBJ2-2	.	CASSGRQGAGTGELFF	TGTGCCAGCAGCGGACGACAGGGGGCGGGGACCGGGGAGCTGTTTTTT
.	TRBV5-1	TRBJ2-3	.	CASSLVPLTDTQYF	TGCGCCAGCAGCTTGGTCCCCCTCACAGATACGCAGTATTTT
.	TRBV29-1	TRBJ1-2	.	CSVVPLEGYGYTF	TGCAGCGTTGTTCCACTGGAGGGTTATGGCTACACCTTC
.	TRBV25-1	TRBJ1-3	few	CASSDTRVGGNTIYF	TGTGCCAGCAGTGATACCAGGGTGGGAGGAAACACCATATATTTT
TRBD1	TRBV5-1	TRBJ1-4	.	CASSLGTGGEKLFF	TGCGCCAGCAGCTTAGGGACAGGGGGTGAAAAACTGTTTTTT
.	TRBV9	TRBJ2-3	.	CASSVAGSSTDTQYF	TGTGCCAGCAGCGTAGCCGGGTCTAGCACAGATACGCAGTATTTT
.	TRBV5-8	TRBJ1-5	once	CASSFGSAGQRKPQHF	TGTGCCAGCAGCTTTGGATCGGCAGGTCAAAGGAAGCCCCAGCATTTT
.	TRBV7-2	TRBJ1-1	once	CASSLGGRVNTEAFF	TGTGCCAGCAGCTTAGGAGGCAGGGTGAACACTGAAGCTTTCTTT
.	TRBV7-3	TRBJ1-1	.	CASSLNLGLEAFF	TGTGCCAGCAGCTTAAATCTGGGCCTCGAAGCTTTCTTT
.	TRBV30	TRBJ2-7	.	CALRRREGSYEQYF	TGTGCCCTCAGAAGGCGCGAGGGCTCCTACGAGCAGTACTTC
TRBD1	TRBV5-1	TRBJ2-7	.	CASSRNLGQGYEQYF	TGCGCCAGCAGCCGAAACTTAGGACAGGGCTACGAGCAGTACTTC
.	TRBV6-5	TRBJ2-5	.	CASSYLQGRLETQYF	TGTGCCAGCAGTTACTTACAGGGAAGACTAGAGACCCAGTACTTC
TRBD2	TRBV6-1	TRBJ2-7	.	CASSGPMTSGNYEQYF	TGTGCCAGCAGTGGCCCTATGACTAGCGGGAACTACGAGCAGTACTTC
.	TRBV6-5	TRBJ1-4	.	CASRARGSVGEKLFF	TGTGCCAGCAGGGCCCGGGGGTCCGTTGGAGAAAAACTGTTTTTT
TRBD2	TRBV10-1	TRBJ2-3	.	CASSGTSGSLNTQYF	TGCGCCAGCAGTGGGACTAGCGGTTCATTGAATACGCAGTATTTT
.	TRBV3-1/TRBV3-2	TRBJ1-5	.	CASSPQGGPNQPQHF	TGTGCCAGCAGCCCCCAAGGGGGTCCCAATCAGCCCCAGCATTTT
TRBD1	TRBV7-2	TRBJ2-7	.	CASSLARTGTYEQYF	TGTGCCAGCAGCTTAGCTCGGACAGGTACCTACGAGCAGTACTTC
.	TRBV27	TRBJ2-2	.	CASSLRPRGGELFF	TGTGCCAGCAGTTTACGACCCAGAGGCGGGGAGCTGTTTTTT
TRBD1	TRBV25-1	TRBJ1-2	few	CASSATGDFYGYTF	TGTGCCAGCAGTGCCACAGGGGACTTCTATGGCTACACCTTC
TRBD1	TRBV2	TRBJ1-5	.	CASRRQGGQPQHF	TGTGCCAGCAGAAGACAGGGTGGTCAGCCCCAGCATTTT